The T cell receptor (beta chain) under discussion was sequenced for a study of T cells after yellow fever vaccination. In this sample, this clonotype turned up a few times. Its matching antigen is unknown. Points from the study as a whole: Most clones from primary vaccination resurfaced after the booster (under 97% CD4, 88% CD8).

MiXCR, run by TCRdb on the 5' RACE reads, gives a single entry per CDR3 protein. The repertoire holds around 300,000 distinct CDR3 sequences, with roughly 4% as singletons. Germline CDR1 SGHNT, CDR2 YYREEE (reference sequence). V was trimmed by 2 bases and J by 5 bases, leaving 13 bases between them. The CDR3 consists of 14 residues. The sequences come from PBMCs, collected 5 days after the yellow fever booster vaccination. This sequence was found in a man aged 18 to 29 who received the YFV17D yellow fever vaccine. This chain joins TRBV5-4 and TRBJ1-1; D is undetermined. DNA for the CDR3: TGTGCCAGCAGCTTTTCAGGCGCTCCGACTGAAGCTTTCTTT. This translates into CASSFSGAPTEAFF.